This T cell receptor beta chain is drawn from a study of early T cells in non-severe SARS-CoV-2 infection. Individual cDNA molecules received unique molecular identifiers during library preparation. TCRdb reanalysed the 5' RACE reads using MiXCR and keeps one entry per CDR3 protein. This table has more than 30,000 distinct CDR3 sequences, approximately 5% appearing once. Germline lookup yields CDR1 SGHTA and CDR2 FQGNSA. The CDR3 extends over 13 amino acids. V lost 4 bases and J lost 8; bases outside the gene matches: 3. This clonotype was detected ten times or more. The sequenced sample consisted of whole blood. The TCR comes from an adult who was a healthcare worker with PCR-confirmed SARS-CoV-2 infection or an uninfected control (not recorded which). The chain combines TRBV7-2 with TRBJ2-4; 9 nucleotides line up with TRBD1. The CDR3 region is CASSSRQGDIQYF. In DNA form, the CDR3 reads TGTGCCAGCAGCTCCAGACAGGGGGACATTCAGTACTTC.